This T cell receptor beta chain was observed in a study of shared clonotypes between healthy human individuals. Selected positively for CCR7 and CD45RO-negative, naive CD8 cells excluded terminally differentiated effector memory CD45RA+ cells. Only in-frame clones appear in the TCRdb table, and some are missing; sequencing was by immunoSEQ multiplex PCR. The sample shows about 1,900,000 clones, about 95% of them seen only once. The sequencing input was naive CD8+ T cells sorted from blood. The clonotype was recovered from a man aged 18 to 30 in good health.

The chain's CDR3 is CASSEFVSGAEGGYEQYF. The CDR3 nucleotides read TGTGCCAGCAGTGAATTCGTAAGTGGAGCCGAGGGTGGCTACGAGCAGTACTTC. This chain joins TRBV2 and TRBJ2-7; D possibly corresponds to TRBD2 (5 bases). The CDR3 loop spans 18 amino acids. V lost 2 bases and J 3 bases, leaving 23 bases between the germline ends. Germline CDR1 SNHLY, CDR2 FYNNEI.